The table lists the clone carrying this T cell receptor beta chain with many counts. As yet, its antigen is unknown. Germline CDR1 and CDR2: SGHTA and FQGNSA. V lost 1 base and J lost 9, with 13 bases in between. The CDR3 runs to 14 residues. This specimen belongs to a study of T cell repertoires in cytomegalovirus infection. At the level of the study: CMV infection and matching HLA type were both indicated by public TCR beta signatures. Regarding the study as a whole: Summed frequency of shared TCR beta families picked out CMV carriers who also had the relevant HLA. There were HLA-C-restricted CMV-specific TCR beta clonotypes dominating the ex vivo response.

TCRdb processed the reads anew with MiXCR; each CDR3 protein has one entry. The repertoire consists of under 200,000 distinct CDR3 sequences, with roughly 9.8% occurring once and the leading ten covering approximately 4.3%. V and J are TRBV7-2 and TRBJ2-1; D perhaps matches TRBD2 (7 bases). The material sequenced was PBMCs. The clonotype comes from a human donor in good health (CMV status not recorded). Some clones in this sample may be carry-over from other donors' samples. Here the CDR3 reads CASSLGGGVGEQFF. The CDR3 DNA reads as TGTGCCAGCAGCTTAGGAGGGGGGGTGGGTGAGCAGTTCTTC.